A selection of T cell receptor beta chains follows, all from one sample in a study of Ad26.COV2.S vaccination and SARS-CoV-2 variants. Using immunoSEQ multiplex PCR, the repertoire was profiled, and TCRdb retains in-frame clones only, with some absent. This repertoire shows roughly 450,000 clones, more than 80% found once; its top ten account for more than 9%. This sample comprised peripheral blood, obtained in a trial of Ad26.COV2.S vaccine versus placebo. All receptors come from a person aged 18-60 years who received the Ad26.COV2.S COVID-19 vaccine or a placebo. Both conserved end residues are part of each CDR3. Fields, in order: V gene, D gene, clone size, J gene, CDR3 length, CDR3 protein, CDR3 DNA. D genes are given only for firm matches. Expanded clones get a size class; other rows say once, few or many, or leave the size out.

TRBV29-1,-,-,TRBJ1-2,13,CSVEDLGRSGYTF,TGCAGCGTTGAAGATTTGGGGAGAAGTGGCTACACCTTC
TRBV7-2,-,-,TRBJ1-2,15,CASSYSRGRGYGYTF,TGTGCCAGCAGCTACTCCAGGGGACGCGGCTATGGCTACACCTTC
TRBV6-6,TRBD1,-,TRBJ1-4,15,CASNDVGQGTEKLFF,TGTGCCAGCAACGACGTAGGACAGGGGACCGAAAAACTGTTTTTT
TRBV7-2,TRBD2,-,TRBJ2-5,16,CASSLAGPAGGDTQYF,TGTGCCAGCAGCTTAGCCGGCCCTGCCGGGGGGGATACCCAGTACTTC
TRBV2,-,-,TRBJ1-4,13,CASSEDRREKLFF,TGTGCCAGCAGTGAAGATCGGCGGGAAAAACTGTTTTTT
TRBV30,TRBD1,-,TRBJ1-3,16,CAWSPYDRVSGNTIYF,TGTGCCTGGAGTCCTTACGACAGGGTTTCGGGAAACACCATATATTTT
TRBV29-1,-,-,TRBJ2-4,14,CSVAGRLAKNIQYF,TGCAGCGTTGCCGGGAGACTGGCCAAAAACATTCAGTACTTC
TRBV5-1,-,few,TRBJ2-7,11,CASSLNSEQYF,TGCGCCAGCAGCTTGAATAGCGAGCAGTACTTC
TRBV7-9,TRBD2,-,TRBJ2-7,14,CASSPRTSFEKQYF,TGTGCCAGCAGCCCTCGGACTAGTTTTGAGAAGCAGTACTTC
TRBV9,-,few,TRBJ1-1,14,CASSRSGTNTEAFF,TGTGCCAGCAGCCGCAGCGGGACGAACACTGAAGCTTTCTTT
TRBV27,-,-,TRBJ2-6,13,CASSRDGANVLTF,TGTGCCAGCAGTCGGGATGGGGCCAACGTCCTGACTTTC
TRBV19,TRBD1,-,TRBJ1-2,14,CASSISTGGDGYTF,TGTGCCAGTAGTATTTCCACAGGGGGTGACGGCTACACCTTC
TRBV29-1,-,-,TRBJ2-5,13,CSVGRQGLKTQYF,TGCAGCGTTGGGAGGCAGGGGTTGAAGACCCAGTACTTC
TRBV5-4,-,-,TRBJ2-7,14,CASSLEVGSYEQYF,TGTGCCAGCAGCTTGGAGGTGGGATCCTACGAGCAGTACTTC
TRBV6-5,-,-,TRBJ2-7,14,CASSYRSPSYEQYF,TGTGCCAGCAGTTACAGAAGCCCCTCCTACGAGCAGTACTTC
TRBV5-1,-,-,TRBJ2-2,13,CASSPGGGRELFF,TGCGCCAGCAGCCCCGGAGGGGGGAGGGAGCTGTTTTTT
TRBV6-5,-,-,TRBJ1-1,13,CASSYRMNTEAFF,TGTGCCAGCAGCTACAGGATGAACACTGAAGCTTTCTTT
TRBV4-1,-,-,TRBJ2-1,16,CASSQGEGGVYNEQFF,TGCGCCAGCAGCCAAGGAGAAGGCGGGGTCTACAATGAGCAGTTCTTC
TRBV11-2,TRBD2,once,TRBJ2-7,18,CASSRGLAGNSFSHEQYF,TGTGCCAGCAGCCGAGGACTAGCGGGAAACTCTTTTTCCCACGAGCAGTACTTC
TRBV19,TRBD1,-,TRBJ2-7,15,CASSIEGQGANEQYF,TGTGCCAGTAGTATCGAGGGACAGGGGGCAAACGAGCAGTACTTC
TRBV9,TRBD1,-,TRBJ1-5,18,CASSVNVQGAKSDQPQHF,TGTGCCAGCAGCGTCAACGTACAGGGGGCTAAGTCCGATCAGCCCCAGCATTTT
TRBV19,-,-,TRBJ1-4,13,CASNPNQGEKLFF,TGTGCCAGTAACCCGAATCAGGGTGAAAAACTGTTTTTT
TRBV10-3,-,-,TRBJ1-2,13,CAISISRDDGYTF,TGTGCCATCAGTATTTCCCGGGACGATGGCTACACCTTC
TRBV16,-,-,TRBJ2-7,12,CASSQQNYEQYF,TGTGCCAGCAGCCAACAAAACTACGAGCAGTACTTC
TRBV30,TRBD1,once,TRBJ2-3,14,CAWSKGGSTDTQYF,TGTGCCTGGAGTAAAGGGGGCAGCACAGATACGCAGTATTTT
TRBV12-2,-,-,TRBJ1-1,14,CASRFRLGDFEAFF,TGTGCAAGTCGCTTCAGACTGGGGGATTTTGAAGCTTTCTTT
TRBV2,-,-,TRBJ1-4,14,CASKYQGTNEKLFF,TGTGCCAGCAAATATCAGGGGACTAATGAAAAACTGTTTTTT
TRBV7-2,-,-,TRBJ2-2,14,CASSDTRESGELFF,TGTGCCAGCAGCGACACACGGGAATCCGGGGAGCTGTTTTTT
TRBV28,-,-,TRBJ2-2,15,CASSLPGAFTGELFF,TGTGCCAGCAGTTTGCCAGGGGCTTTCACTGGGGAGCTGTTTTTT
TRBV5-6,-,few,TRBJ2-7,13,CASSDITGNEQYF,TGTGCCAGCAGCGATATTACAGGGAACGAGCAGTACTTC
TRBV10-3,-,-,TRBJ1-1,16,CAISDSGLRMNTEAFF,TGTGCCATCAGTGATTCGGGATTGCGTATGAACACTGAAGCTTTCTTT
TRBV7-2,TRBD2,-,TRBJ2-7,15,CASSLAGLAAYEQYF,TGTGCCAGCAGCTTAGCGGGACTAGCGGCTTACGAGCAGTACTTC
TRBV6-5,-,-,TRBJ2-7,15,CASSYSGTVTYEQYF,TGTGCCAGCAGTTACTCCGGGACGGTGACCTACGAGCAGTACTTC
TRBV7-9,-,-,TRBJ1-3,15,CASSPRVYSGNTIYF,TGTGCCAGCAGCCCCCGGGTCTACTCTGGAAACACCATATATTTT
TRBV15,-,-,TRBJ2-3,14,CATSRPLSGDTQYF,TGTGCCACCAGCAGACCCTTAAGCGGAGATACGCAGTATTTT
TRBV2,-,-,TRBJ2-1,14,CASTLDRLGNEQFF,TGTGCCAGCACCTTAGACAGGCTTGGCAATGAGCAGTTCTTC
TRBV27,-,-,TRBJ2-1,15,CASSSSRDSYNEQFF,TGTGCCAGCAGTTCCTCTAGAGACTCCTACAATGAGCAGTTCTTC
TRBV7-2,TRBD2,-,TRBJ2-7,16,CASSSNWREGLYEQYF,TGTGCCAGCAGCTCAAACTGGCGGGAGGGCCTCTACGAGCAGTACTTC
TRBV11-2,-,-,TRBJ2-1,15,CASSLDRGSYNEQFF,TGTGCCAGCAGCTTAGACAGGGGCTCCTACAATGAGCAGTTCTTC
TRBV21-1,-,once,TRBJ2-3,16,CASSKGRLQGTDTQYF,TGTGCCAGCAGCAAAGGGCGGCTACAGGGAACGGATACGCAGTATTTT
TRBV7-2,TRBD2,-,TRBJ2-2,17,CASSSGLAGVRTGELFF,TGTGCCAGCAGCTCGGGACTAGCGGGAGTTCGTACCGGGGAGCTGTTTTTT
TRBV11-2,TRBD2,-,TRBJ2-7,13,CASSLAASYEQYF,TGTGCCAGCAGCCTAGCGGCCTCCTACGAGCAGTACTTC
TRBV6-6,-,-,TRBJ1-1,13,CASRGVWNTEAFF,TGTGCCAGCAGGGGTGTTTGGAACACTGAAGCTTTCTTT
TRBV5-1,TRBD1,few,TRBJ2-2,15,CASSLDRGDTGELFF,TGCGCCAGCAGCTTGGACAGGGGGGACACCGGGGAGCTGTTTTTT
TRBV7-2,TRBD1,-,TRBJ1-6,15,CASSLTAGGTSPLHF,TGTGCCAGCAGCTTAACCGCAGGGGGTACTTCACCCCTCCACTTT
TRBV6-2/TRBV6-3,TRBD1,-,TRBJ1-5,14,CASSGTGIHQPQHF,TGTGCCAGCAGTGGGACAGGGATACATCAGCCCCAGCATTTT
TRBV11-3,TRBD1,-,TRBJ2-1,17,CASSYGSRTGQRNEQFF,TGTGCCAGCAGCTATGGTTCCAGGACAGGGCAGAGGAATGAGCAGTTCTTC
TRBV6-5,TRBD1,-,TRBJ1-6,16,CASSYSRTGGNSPLHF,TGTGCCAGCAGTTACTCACGGACAGGGGGGAATTCACCCCTCCACTTT
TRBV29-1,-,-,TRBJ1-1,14,CSVGSPQGLTEAFF,TGCAGCGTTGGAAGCCCCCAGGGGTTAACTGAAGCTTTCTTT